This is a list of T cell receptor beta chains from one sample in a study of patients and donors after allogeneic stem cell transplantation. Each CDR3 protein gets one entry after TCRdb re-called the RT-PCR reads with MiXCR. The sample has around 30,000 distinct CDR3 sequences, roughly a third seen once; the top ten hold around 76%. Sequenced material: blood, either unsorted or a sorted T cell fraction (not recorded which). The receptor source for this set is a human donor who was either an allogeneic HSCT recipient or a stem cell or donor lymphocyte infusion donor (not recorded which). It is not recorded whose cells these are; they may come from a transplant donor. Each CDR3 is given with its conserved first and last residue. The order of the fields is CDR3 length, D gene, J gene, clone size, V gene, CDR3 protein, CDR3 DNA. The D gene is left open where the match is weak. Clone size is not always given. Where it is, it says once, few, many or a class for expanded clones.

CDR3 length: 10; D gene: -; J gene: TRBJ2-5; clone size: -; V gene: TRBV7-9; CDR3 protein: CASSQETQYF; CDR3 DNA: TGTGCCAGCAGCCAAGAGACCCAGTACTTC
CDR3 length: 18; D gene: -; J gene: TRBJ1-5; clone size: -; V gene: TRBV6-1; CDR3 protein: CASSDLPAAVDSNQPQHF; CDR3 DNA: TGTGCCAGCAGTGACCTGCCCGCGGCAGTTGATAGCAATCAGCCCCAGCATTTT
CDR3 length: 13; D gene: -; J gene: TRBJ1-2; clone size: many; V gene: TRBV12-3/TRBV12-4; CDR3 protein: CASTTTDYYGYTF; CDR3 DNA: TGTGCCAGCACCACCACGGATTACTATGGCTACACCTTC
CDR3 length: 13; D gene: TRBD1; J gene: TRBJ1-2; clone size: -; V gene: TRBV6-2/TRBV6-3; CDR3 protein: CASRGTGGYGYTF; CDR3 DNA: TGTGCCAGCAGGGGGACAGGCGGCTATGGCTACACCTTC
CDR3 length: 15; D gene: -; J gene: TRBJ2-1; clone size: many; V gene: TRBV7-9; CDR3 protein: CASSHTEQGPNEQFF; CDR3 DNA: TGTGCCAGCAGCCACACAGAACAGGGTCCCAATGAGCAGTTCTTC
CDR3 length: 11; D gene: -; J gene: TRBJ1-1; clone size: -; V gene: TRBV20-1; CDR3 protein: CSFGLNTEAFF; CDR3 DNA: TGCAGCTTCGGACTGAACACTGAAGCTTTCTTT
CDR3 length: 13; D gene: TRBD1; J gene: TRBJ1-2; clone size: few; V gene: TRBV6-1; CDR3 protein: CASSLDRGYGYTF; CDR3 DNA: TGTGCCAGCAGTCTCGACAGGGGATATGGCTACACCTTC
CDR3 length: 15; D gene: TRBD1; J gene: TRBJ2-5; clone size: few; V gene: TRBV5-6; CDR3 protein: CASSLSGGPQETQYF; CDR3 DNA: TGTGCCAGCAGCTTATCAGGGGGTCCCCAAGAGACCCAGTACTTC
CDR3 length: 17; D gene: TRBD1; J gene: TRBJ1-5; clone size: few; V gene: TRBV12-3/TRBV12-4; CDR3 protein: CASSGDRGSYSNQPQHF; CDR3 DNA: TGTGCCAGCAGTGGGGACAGGGGATCATATAGCAATCAGCCCCAGCATTTT
CDR3 length: 13; D gene: -; J gene: TRBJ1-1; clone size: few; V gene: TRBV20-1; CDR3 protein: CSALRTPNTEAFF; CDR3 DNA: TGCAGTGCGTTAAGGACGCCGAACACTGAAGCTTTCTTT
CDR3 length: 15; D gene: TRBD2; J gene: TRBJ2-7; clone size: -; V gene: TRBV20-1; CDR3 protein: CSARDRTSGPYEQYF; CDR3 DNA: TGCAGTGCTAGAGACCGGACTAGCGGCCCCTACGAGCAGTACTTC
CDR3 length: 14; D gene: TRBD1; J gene: TRBJ1-2; clone size: -; V gene: TRBV4-2; CDR3 protein: CASSERQGQAGYTF; CDR3 DNA: TGTGCCAGCAGCGAAAGACAGGGGCAGGCCGGCTACACCTTC
CDR3 length: 11; D gene: TRBD1; J gene: TRBJ1-4; clone size: few; V gene: TRBV18; CDR3 protein: CASSSTGVLFF; CDR3 DNA: TGTGCCAGCTCATCTACAGGGGTGCTGTTTTTT
CDR3 length: 15; D gene: TRBD1; J gene: TRBJ1-2; clone size: -; V gene: TRBV5-1; CDR3 protein: CASSLPGQGAYGYTF; CDR3 DNA: TGCGCCAGCAGCTTGCCGGGACAGGGGGCCTATGGCTACACCTTC
CDR3 length: 16; D gene: -; J gene: TRBJ1-1; clone size: few; V gene: TRBV5-1; CDR3 protein: CASSLVGSGLNTEAFF; CDR3 DNA: TGCGCCAGCAGCTTGGTGGGGAGCGGTCTGAACACTGAAGCTTTCTTT
CDR3 length: 15; D gene: -; J gene: TRBJ2-7; clone size: many; V gene: TRBV27; CDR3 protein: CASSPYSLASHEQYF; CDR3 DNA: TGTGCCAGCAGTCCCTACTCGCTGGCTAGCCACGAGCAGTACTTC
CDR3 length: 13; D gene: TRBD1; J gene: TRBJ1-4; clone size: -; V gene: TRBV5-1; CDR3 protein: CASSLIGQGKLFF; CDR3 DNA: TGCGCCAGCAGCCTGATCGGACAGGGTAAACTGTTTTTT
CDR3 length: 12; D gene: -; J gene: TRBJ2-1; clone size: few; V gene: TRBV20-1; CDR3 protein: CSALGSYNEQFF; CDR3 DNA: TGCAGTGCCCTAGGCTCCTACAATGAGCAGTTCTTC
CDR3 length: 16; D gene: TRBD2; J gene: TRBJ2-3; clone size: -; V gene: TRBV7-3; CDR3 protein: CASSLGTSGFSDTQYF; CDR3 DNA: TGTGCCAGCAGCTTAGGGACTAGCGGATTTTCAGATACGCAGTATTTT
CDR3 length: 14; D gene: -; J gene: TRBJ2-3; clone size: few; V gene: TRBV12-3/TRBV12-4; CDR3 protein: CASSFDRSTDTQYF; CDR3 DNA: TGTGCCAGCAGTTTTGACAGGAGCACAGATACGCAGTATTTT
CDR3 length: 17; D gene: -; J gene: TRBJ2-1; clone size: -; V gene: TRBV5-1; CDR3 protein: CASSLETAPTPYNEQFF; CDR3 DNA: TGCGCCAGCAGCTTGGAGACGGCACCTACCCCTTACAATGAGCAGTTCTTC
CDR3 length: 15; D gene: -; J gene: TRBJ1-3; clone size: few; V gene: TRBV4-3; CDR3 protein: CASSWGKGPGNTIYF; CDR3 DNA: TGCGCCAGCAGCTGGGGGAAGGGCCCTGGAAACACCATATATTTT
CDR3 length: 15; D gene: -; J gene: TRBJ2-7; clone size: -; V gene: TRBV27; CDR3 protein: CASSLSPSGDYEQYF; CDR3 DNA: TGTGCCAGCAGTTTATCGCCGTCAGGAGACTACGAGCAGTACTTC
CDR3 length: 15; D gene: -; J gene: TRBJ2-5; clone size: -; V gene: TRBV7-3; CDR3 protein: CASSLTGGSQETQYF; CDR3 DNA: TGTGCCAGCAGCTTAACAGGAGGGAGCCAAGAGACCCAGTACTTC
CDR3 length: 12; D gene: -; J gene: TRBJ2-5; clone size: -; V gene: TRBV20-1; CDR3 protein: CSASGVQETQYF; CDR3 DNA: TGCAGTGCTAGCGGGGTCCAAGAGACCCAGTACTTC
CDR3 length: 15; D gene: TRBD2; J gene: TRBJ2-5; clone size: -; V gene: TRBV9; CDR3 protein: CASSVGTSGRETQYF; CDR3 DNA: TGTGCCAGCAGCGTAGGGACTAGCGGGAGAGAGACCCAGTACTTC
CDR3 length: 15; D gene: -; J gene: TRBJ1-2; clone size: few; V gene: TRBV7-9; CDR3 protein: CASSHARDAGYGYTF; CDR3 DNA: TGTGCCAGCAGCCACGCCCGGGACGCGGGGTATGGCTACACCTTC
CDR3 length: 15; D gene: -; J gene: TRBJ2-1; clone size: -; V gene: TRBV4-3; CDR3 protein: CASSQESWSYNEQFF; CDR3 DNA: TGCGCCAGCAGCCAAGAAAGTTGGAGTTACAATGAGCAGTTCTTC
CDR3 length: 15; D gene: -; J gene: TRBJ2-1; clone size: -; V gene: TRBV12-3/TRBV12-4; CDR3 protein: CASSLQAAPYNEQFF; CDR3 DNA: TGTGCCAGCAGTTTACAAGCGGCACCCTACAATGAGCAGTTCTTC
CDR3 length: 14; D gene: -; J gene: TRBJ2-1; clone size: -; V gene: TRBV7-6; CDR3 protein: CASSLGTPRDEQFF; CDR3 DNA: TGTGCCAGCAGCTTAGGGACACCCCGGGATGAGCAGTTCTTC
CDR3 length: 15; D gene: -; J gene: TRBJ1-5; clone size: -; V gene: TRBV18; CDR3 protein: CASSPGRADNQPQHF; CDR3 DNA: TGTGCCAGCTCACCTGGCCGGGCTGATAATCAGCCCCAGCATTTT
CDR3 length: 12; D gene: TRBD1; J gene: TRBJ1-1; clone size: -; V gene: TRBV29-1; CDR3 protein: CSYTGGYTEAFF; CDR3 DNA: TGCAGCTACACAGGGGGGTACACTGAAGCTTTCTTT